This T cell receptor beta chain derives from a study of human T cells and chemical hapten exposure. Study as a whole: Small differences in pooled library volume mainly drove the variation in TCR yields per sample. Study outcomes and limitations: Expanded TCRs grouped into significantly more large CDR3 similarity clusters than controls produced.

This clonotype has a handful of counts. The antigen remains unidentified. Specified time point: patch test 3, about 24 weeks after DPC sensitization. Indicated treatment: therapeutic diphenylcyclopropenone sensitization with weekly scalp DPC. One entry per CDR3 protein, called by TCRdb with MiXCR from the RACE reads. In the table there are 150,000 to 200,000 distinct CDR3 sequences, 24% of which are singletons. This CDR3 has 14 amino acids. The ends were cut back, 1 base at V and 2 bases at J, with 9 bases in the middle. Germline assignment: CDR1 MDHEN and CDR2 SYDVKM. The sequences come from whole blood, collected in connection with sensitization to the hapten diphenylcyclopropenone (DPC). This TCR was sampled from a woman aged 40 to 55 with alopecia areata. Some clones in this sample may be carry-over from other donors' samples. The V call is TRBV28, the J call TRBJ2-7, with D unresolved. Here the CDR3 DNA reads TGTGCCAGCAGTTTATTCGGTCCAACCTACGAGCAGTACTTC. This sequence encodes CASSLFGPTYEQYF.